The 8 T cell receptor beta chains below come from one sample, sequenced in a study of T cell changes during pregnancy in multiple sclerosis. Method: immunoSEQ multiplex PCR; TCRdb's copy keeps in-frame clones and lacks some. Of 65,000 to 85,000 clones detected, about 94% appear once; the ten largest clones hold less than 0.15%. Sequenced material: CD4+ T cells from peripheral blood mononuclear cells, taken after pregnancy. These TCRs come from a female donor with multiple sclerosis, enrolled in a pregnancy study.

The V and J genes are TRBV6-6 and TRBJ2-7, with D possibly being TRBD1 (7 bases). Germline V gene data show CDR1 as MNHNY and CDR2 as SVGAGI (reference sequence). The V end lost 4 bases, the J end lost 3 bases, and 19 bases lay between the germline ends. The CDR3 is 16 residues long. DNA for the CDR3: TGTGCCAGCAGTTTCAGGACTGGAGGGGGCTACTACGAGCAGTACTTC. It is translated as CASSFRTGGGYYEQYF.

This sequence joins TRBV6-5 and TRBJ2-1; 8 bases fit TRBD2. Per the germline V gene, CDR1 is MNHEY and CDR2 is SVGAGI. CDR3 length equals 15 residues. V gave up 5 bases and J gave up 2 bases; unmatched junction bases: 5. Written as DNA, the CDR3 is TGTGCCAGCAGTGCGTCGGGAGGGCCCTACAATGAGCAGTTCTTC. Translated: CASSASGGPYNEQFF.

This clone was observed once. The chain recombines TRBV12-2 with TRBJ2-1; no DNA check was done on the table's D call, TRBD1. TRBV12-2 is noted as a pseudogene. The CDR3 is 15 amino acids. CDR3 DNA: TGTGCAAGTCGCTCGGACAGGGACCCCTACAATGAGCAGTTCTTC. It is translated as CASRSDRDPYNEQFF.

The chain links TRBV6-1 to TRBJ1-6; possibly TRBD1 for D (6 bases). Trimming stripped 4 bases from V and 7 bases from J, with 20 bases between. This CDR3 spans 17 amino acids. CDR1 is MNHNS and CDR2 is SASEGT in the germline V gene. CDR3 sequence reads: CASSARERQGKNSPLHF. The CDR3 DNA follows: TGTGCCAGCAGTGCCAGAGAGCGGCAGGGGAAAAATTCACCCCTCCACTTT.

The chain links TRBV28 to TRBJ1-2; a possible D gene is TRBD1 (5 bases). The V end was cut by 1 base, the J end by 4 bases, with 10 bases between. The germline V gene has CDR1 MDHEN and CDR2 SYDVKM. The CDR3 is made up of 14 amino acids. The CDR3 bases are TGTGCCAGCAGTTTATTAGGGGTCGCCTATGGCTACACCTTC. Translating gives CASSLLGVAYGYTF.

The rearrangement links TRBV18 to TRBJ2-1, with 10 bases fitting TRBD2. The CDR3 has 18 residues. Trimming removed 3 bases from V and 5 bases from J; junction bases left unmatched: 13. Germline CDR1 is KGHSH and CDR2 is LQKENI. The CDR3 bases are TGTGCCAGCTCACCGGGGAGAGGGACTAGCGTGGCGCACAATGAGCAGTTCTTC. Translated, it gives CASSPGRGTSVAHNEQFF.

The rearrangement links TRBV29-1 to TRBJ2-7; 7 bases line up with TRBD2. Germline lookup yields CDR1 SQVTM and CDR2 ANQGSEA. The CDR3 sequence is 15 residues long. V was clipped by 1 base and J by 3 bases; unmatched bases: 9. DNA of the CDR3: TGCAGCGTTGAAGGGGGGGGGAGGGGTGGCTACGAGCAGTACTTC. This translates into CSVEGGGRGGYEQYF.

This sequence joins TRBV7-8 and TRBJ2-5; TRBD2 is a possible D gene (6 bases). V shed 7 bases and J shed 1 base, with 13 bases lying between them. The CDR3 extends over 14 amino acids. Germline assignment: CDR1 SGHVS and CDR2 FQNEAQ. CDR3 residues: CASTRGRTQETQYF. The CDR3, as DNA: TGTGCCAGCACGCGTGGGAGGACCCAAGAGACCCAGTACTTC.